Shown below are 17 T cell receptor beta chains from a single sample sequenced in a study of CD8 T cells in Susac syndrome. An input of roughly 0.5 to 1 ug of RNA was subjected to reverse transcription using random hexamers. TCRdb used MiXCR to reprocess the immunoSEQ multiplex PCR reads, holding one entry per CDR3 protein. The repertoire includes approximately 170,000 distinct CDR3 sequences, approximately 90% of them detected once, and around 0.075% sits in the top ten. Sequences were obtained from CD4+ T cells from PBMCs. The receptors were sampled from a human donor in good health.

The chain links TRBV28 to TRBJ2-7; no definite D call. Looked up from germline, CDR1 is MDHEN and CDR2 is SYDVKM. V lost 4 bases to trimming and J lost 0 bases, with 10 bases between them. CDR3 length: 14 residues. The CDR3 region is CASSSSPPSYEQYF. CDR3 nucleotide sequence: TGTGCCAGCAGTTCCTCCCCCCCCTCCTACGAGCAGTACTTC.

CDR3 sequence reads: CASSSGQMRNEKLFF. CDR3 DNA: TGCGCCAGCAGCTCTGGACAGATGAGGAATGAAAAACTGTTTTTT. The V and J genes are TRBV5-1 and TRBJ1-4; maybe TRBD1 (6 bases). The V end lost 3 bases, the J end lost 5 bases, and 14 bases lay between the germline ends. Germline V gives CDR1 SGHRS, CDR2 YFSETQ. The CDR3 length is 15 residues. Full variable domain (remainder filled in from reference TRBV5-1 and TRBJ1-4): KAGVTQTPRYLIKTRGQQVTLSCSPISGHRSVSWYQQTPGQGLQFLFEYFSETQRNKGNFPGRFSGRQFSNSRSEMNVSTLELGDSALYLCASSSGQMRNEKLFFGSGTQLSVL.

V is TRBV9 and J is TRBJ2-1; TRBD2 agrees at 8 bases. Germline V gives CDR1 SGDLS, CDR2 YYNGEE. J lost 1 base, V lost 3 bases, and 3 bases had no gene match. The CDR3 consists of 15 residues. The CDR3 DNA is TGTGCCAGCAGCGCGAGCGGGGGATCCTACAATGAGCAGTTCTTC. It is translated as CASSASGGSYNEQFF.

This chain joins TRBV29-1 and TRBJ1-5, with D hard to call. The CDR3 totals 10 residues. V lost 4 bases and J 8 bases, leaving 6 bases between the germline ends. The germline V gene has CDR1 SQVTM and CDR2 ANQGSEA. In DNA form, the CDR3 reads TGCAGCGTTGCTAGGAAGCCCCAGCATTTT. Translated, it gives CSVARKPQHF.

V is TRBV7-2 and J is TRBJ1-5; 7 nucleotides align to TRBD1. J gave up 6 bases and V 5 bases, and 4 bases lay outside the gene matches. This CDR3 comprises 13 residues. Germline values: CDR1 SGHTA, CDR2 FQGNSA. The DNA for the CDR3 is TGTGCCAGCAGCCCACACAGGGGTCAGCCCCAGCATTTT. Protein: CASSPHRGQPQHF. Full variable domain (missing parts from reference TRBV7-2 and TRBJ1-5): GAGVSQSPSNKVTEKGKDVELRCDPISGHTALYWYRQSLGQGLEFLIYFQGNSAPDKSGLPSDRFSAERTGGSVSTLTIQRTQQEDSAVYLCASSPHRGQPQHFGDGTRLSIL.

This CDR3 reads CASNTGGHTEAFF. The CDR3 nucleotides read TGTGCCAGCAACACAGGGGGGCACACTGAAGCTTTCTTT. The V call is TRBV3-1, the J call TRBJ1-1, with 8 bases aligning to TRBD1. The CDR3 is 13 residues long. CDR1 and CDR2 (germline): LGHDT, YNNKEL (reference sequence). Unmatched junction bases numbered 4, after V lost 7 bases and J lost 3 bases.

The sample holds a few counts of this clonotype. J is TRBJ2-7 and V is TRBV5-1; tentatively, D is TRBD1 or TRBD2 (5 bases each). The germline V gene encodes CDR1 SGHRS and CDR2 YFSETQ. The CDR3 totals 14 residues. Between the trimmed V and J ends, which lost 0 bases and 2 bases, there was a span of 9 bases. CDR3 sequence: CASSLAGRAYEQYF. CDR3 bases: TGCGCCAGCAGCTTGGCAGGGCGGGCCTACGAGCAGTACTTC.

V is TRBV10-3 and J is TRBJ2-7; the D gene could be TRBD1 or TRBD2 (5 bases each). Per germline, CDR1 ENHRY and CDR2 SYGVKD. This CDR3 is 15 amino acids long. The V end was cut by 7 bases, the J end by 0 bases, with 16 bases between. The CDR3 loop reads CAINTPGRSSYEQYF. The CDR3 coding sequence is TGTGCCATCAACACACCGGGACGGAGCTCCTACGAGCAGTACTTC.

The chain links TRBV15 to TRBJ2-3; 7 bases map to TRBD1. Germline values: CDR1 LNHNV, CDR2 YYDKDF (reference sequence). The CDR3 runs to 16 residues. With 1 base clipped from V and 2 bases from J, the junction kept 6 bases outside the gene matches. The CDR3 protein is CATSRASGGPTDTQYF. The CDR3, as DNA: TGTGCCACCAGCAGAGCATCAGGGGGACCCACAGATACGCAGTATTTT.

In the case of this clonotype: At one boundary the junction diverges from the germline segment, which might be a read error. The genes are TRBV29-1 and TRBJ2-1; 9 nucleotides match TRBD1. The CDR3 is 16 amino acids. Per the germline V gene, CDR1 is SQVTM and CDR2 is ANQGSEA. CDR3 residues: CSVIRTGVHRYSEQFF. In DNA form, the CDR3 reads TGCAGCGTTATCCGGACAGGGGTCCACCGATACAGTGAGCAGTTCTTC.

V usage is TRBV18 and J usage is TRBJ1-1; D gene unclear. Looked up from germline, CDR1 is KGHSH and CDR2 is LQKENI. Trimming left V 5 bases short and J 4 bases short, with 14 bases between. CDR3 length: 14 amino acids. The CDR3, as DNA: TGTGCCAGCTCAATGAGGACCTCGGGCACTGAAGCTTTCTTT. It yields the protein CASSMRTSGTEAFF.

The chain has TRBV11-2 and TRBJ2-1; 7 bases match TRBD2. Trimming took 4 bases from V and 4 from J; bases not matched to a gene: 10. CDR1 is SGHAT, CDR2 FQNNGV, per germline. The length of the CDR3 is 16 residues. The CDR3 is CASSSPRAGEYNEQFF. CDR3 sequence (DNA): TGTGCCAGCAGCTCGCCTCGGGCGGGGGAATACAATGAGCAGTTCTTC.

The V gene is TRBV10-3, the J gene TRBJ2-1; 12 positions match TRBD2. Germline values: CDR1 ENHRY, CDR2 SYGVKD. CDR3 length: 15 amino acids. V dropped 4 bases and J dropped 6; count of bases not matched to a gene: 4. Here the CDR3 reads CAISVLAGGSNEQFF. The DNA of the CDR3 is TGTGCCATCAGTGTTCTAGCGGGGGGGTCCAATGAGCAGTTCTTC.

The CDR3, as DNA: TGTGCCAGCAGCGACAGGGGGCCCAAGCAGTACTTC. As protein: CASSDRGPKQYF. This chain connects TRBV2 to TRBJ2-7; TRBD1 aligns across 10 bases. Germline V gives CDR1 SNHLY, CDR2 FYNNEI. The CDR3 loop spans 12 amino acids. Trimming at V came to 6 bases and at J to 8 bases, leaving 4 bases not matched to a gene.

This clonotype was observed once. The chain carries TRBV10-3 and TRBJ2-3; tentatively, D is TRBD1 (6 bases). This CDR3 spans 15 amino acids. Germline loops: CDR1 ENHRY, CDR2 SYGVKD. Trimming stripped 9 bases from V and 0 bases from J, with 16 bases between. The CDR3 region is CAIRGQFASTDTQYF. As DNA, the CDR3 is TGTGCCATTAGAGGACAGTTTGCTAGCACAGATACGCAGTATTTT.

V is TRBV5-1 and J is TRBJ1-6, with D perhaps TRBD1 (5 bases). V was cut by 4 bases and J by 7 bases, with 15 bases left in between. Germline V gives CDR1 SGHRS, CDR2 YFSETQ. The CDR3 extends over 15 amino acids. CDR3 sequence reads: CASSLIAGGNSPLHF. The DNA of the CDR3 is TGCGCCAGCAGCCTTATTGCGGGGGGGAATTCACCCCTCCACTTT.

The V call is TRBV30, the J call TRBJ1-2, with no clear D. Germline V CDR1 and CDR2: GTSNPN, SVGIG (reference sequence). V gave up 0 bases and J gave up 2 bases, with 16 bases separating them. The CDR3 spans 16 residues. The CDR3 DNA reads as TGTGCCTGGAGTGTACATCGGGCGGGGAGGAACTATGGCTACACCTTC. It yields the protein CAWSVHRAGRNYGYTF.